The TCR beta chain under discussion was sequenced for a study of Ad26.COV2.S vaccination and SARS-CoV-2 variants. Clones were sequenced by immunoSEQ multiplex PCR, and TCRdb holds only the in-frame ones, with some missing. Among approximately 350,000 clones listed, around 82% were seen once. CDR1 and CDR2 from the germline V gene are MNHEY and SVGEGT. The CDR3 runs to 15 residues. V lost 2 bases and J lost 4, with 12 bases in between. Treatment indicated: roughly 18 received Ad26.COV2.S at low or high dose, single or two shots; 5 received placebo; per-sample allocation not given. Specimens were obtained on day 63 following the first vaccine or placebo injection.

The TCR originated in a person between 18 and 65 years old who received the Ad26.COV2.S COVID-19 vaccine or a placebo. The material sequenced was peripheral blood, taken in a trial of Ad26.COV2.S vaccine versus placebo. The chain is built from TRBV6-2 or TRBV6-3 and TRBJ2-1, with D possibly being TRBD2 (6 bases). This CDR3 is CASSYEAGTYNEQFF. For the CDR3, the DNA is TGTGCCAGCAGTTACGAGGCAGGGACTTACAATGAGCAGTTCTTC.